The next 20 T cell receptor beta chains were all read from a single sample in a study of T cell responses to AZD1222 COVID-19 vaccine. The data were produced by immunoSEQ multiplex PCR, yet TCRdb's version contains in-frame clones alone and is incomplete. The data contain about 150,000 clones, 94% of them singletons. The sample was peripheral blood, taken on day 0 of AZD1222 vaccination. These receptors originate from an adult in good health.

This sequence joins TRBV25-1 and TRBJ2-1; maybe TRBD2 (5 bases). Germline values: CDR1 MGHDK, CDR2 SYGVNS. V lost 5 bases, J lost 1 base, and 21 bases lay in between. The length of the CDR3 is 18 residues. CDR3 loop: CASSLPWRPKRSYNEQFF. For the CDR3, the DNA is TGTGCCAGCAGTCTTCCCTGGAGGCCTAAACGGTCCTACAATGAGCAGTTCTTC.

The CDR3 DNA sequence: TGTGCCAGCAGTTACTCGATACAAAGCAATCAGCCCCAGCATTTT. Protein product: CASSYSIQSNQPQHF. The chain links TRBV6-6 to TRBJ1-5, with no clear D. Germline values: CDR1 MNHNY, CDR2 SVGAGI (reference sequence). CDR3 length: 15 residues. Deletions cut 0 bases from V and 1 base from J, with 7 bases between.

CDR3 nucleotides: TGTGCCAGCAGTTACTCGACCACTCTTACTGGCTACACCTTC. Amino acids: CASSYSTTLTGYTF. The chain combines TRBV6-2 or TRBV6-3 with TRBJ1-2; D remains ambiguous. Trimming left V 0 bases short and J 7 bases short, with 12 bases between. This CDR3 spans 14 amino acids. Per the germline V gene, CDR1 is MNHEY and CDR2 is SVGEGT.

This clone was detected only a few times. This rearrangement joins TRBV19 to TRBJ1-2; 7 positions agree with TRBD1. The germline gives CDR1 LNHDA, CDR2 SQIVND (reference sequence). The J segment lost 4 bases and the V segment lost 3 bases, leaving 11 bases of the junction unmatched. There are 16 residues in the CDR3. CDR3 loop: CASSIHRDSRSYGYTF. CDR3 nucleotide sequence: TGTGCCAGTAGTATCCACCGGGACAGCCGTAGCTATGGCTACACCTTC.

This clone came up once. The genes are TRBV4-2 and TRBJ2-4; 7 bases line up with TRBD2. The CDR3 has 17 amino acids. CDR1 and CDR2 (germline): LGHNA, YNFKEQ. V lost 1 base, J lost 7 bases, and 13 bases stayed unmatched. Written as DNA, the CDR3 is TGTGCCAGCAGCCAAGCCATGGGCGGGGGTATCTTGAACATTCAGTACTTC. It yields the protein CASSQAMGGGILNIQYF.

This clone was picked up one time. V usage is TRBV19 and J usage is TRBJ1-1; D unclear. The V end lost 7 bases, the J end lost 1 base, and 10 bases lay between the germline ends. The CDR3 is made up of 13 amino acids. Germline V gene lookup returns CDR1 LNHDA and CDR2 SQIVND (reference sequence). The CDR3 nucleotides are TGTGCCAGTAATTTATACTGGAACACTGAAGCTTTCTTT. It yields the protein CASNLYWNTEAFF.

The rearrangement links TRBV5-5 to TRBJ1-6; D possibly corresponds to TRBD1 (6 bases). Trimming stripped 1 base from V and 5 bases from J, with 13 bases between. Germline loops: CDR1 SGHKS, CDR2 YYEKEE (reference sequence). The CDR3 spans 16 residues. The CDR3 nucleotides are TGTGCCAGCAGCTTGTGGGCAGGGGTAGATAATTCACCCCTCCACTTT. It specifies CASSLWAGVDNSPLHF.

V usage is TRBV28 and J usage is TRBJ1-2; D is perhaps TRBD1 (6 bases). CDR1 is MDHEN and CDR2 is SYDVKM in the germline V gene. V was trimmed by 8 bases and J by 2 bases, leaving 9 bases between them. CDR3 length: 12 residues. CDR3 loop: CASSGTNYGYTF. The CDR3 nucleotides read TGTGCCAGCTCCGGGACAAACTATGGCTACACCTTC.

V usage is TRBV7-8 and J usage is TRBJ1-1; 11 bases are a match to TRBD1. Germline V gives CDR1 SGHVS, CDR2 FQNEAQ. The CDR3 has 17 residues. V dropped 6 bases and J dropped 4; count of bases not matched to a gene: 13. CDR3 nucleotide sequence: TGTGCCAGCAGTAGCAGCCGGACAGGGGGCCGAGGCACTGAAGCTTTCTTT. Its translation: CASSSSRTGGRGTEAFF.

The CDR3 DNA sequence: TGTGCCAGTAGTATCGGGAGCCGCTCTAATGAAAAACTGTTTTTT. Translated: CASSIGSRSNEKLFF. The gene calls are TRBV19 and TRBJ1-4; unclear D gene. The V end lost 3 bases, the J end lost 3 bases, and 11 bases lay between the germline ends. CDR1 is LNHDA and CDR2 is SQIVND in the germline V gene (reference sequence). This CDR3 has 15 residues. Full variable domain (rest looked up from reference TRBV19 and TRBJ1-4): DGGITQSPKYLFRKEGQNVTLSCEQNLNHDAMYWYRQDPGQGLRLIYYSQIVNDFQKGDIAEGYSVSREKKESFPLTVTSAQKNPTAFYLCASSIGSRSNEKLFFGSGTQLSVL.

The V and J genes are TRBV6-2 or TRBV6-3 and TRBJ1-1; D not certain. Germline V gives CDR1 MNHEY, CDR2 SVGEGT. CDR3 length equals 14 residues. V shed 6 bases and J shed 3 bases, with 14 bases lying between them. The DNA for the CDR3 is TGTGCCAGCAGCGGATGGGGTAGGGACACTGAAGCTTTCTTT. Protein: CASSGWGRDTEAFF.

V is TRBV2 and J is TRBJ2-1; 14 bases agree with TRBD2. V trimming: 7 bases; J trimming: 9 bases; junction bases outside the gene matches: 5. The germline gives CDR1 SNHLY, CDR2 FYNNEI. The CDR3 totals 14 residues. The CDR3, as DNA: TGTGCCAGCAAGGGACTAGCGGGAGAGAGTGAGCAGTTCTTC. Translating gives CASKGLAGESEQFF.

The J gene is TRBJ1-2, the V gene TRBV11-2; D is unclear. Trimming cost V 5 bases and J 7 bases, with 17 bases left between them. The germline V gene has CDR1 SGHAT and CDR2 FQNNGV. This CDR3 region has 14 residues. Here the CDR3 DNA reads TGTGCCAGCAGCCCCCCTCTGAGGGCCGCTGGCTACACCTTC. Its translation is CASSPPLRAAGYTF.

The chain employs TRBV7-3 and TRBJ1-1; the D is unclear. The length of the CDR3 is 13 residues. The V and J ends lost 6 bases and 4 bases respectively, with 12 bases between them. Germline V gene sequence: CDR1 SGHTA, CDR2 FQGTGA. CDR3: CASRLGVGTEAFF. In DNA, the CDR3 is TGTGCCAGCAGACTCGGGGTGGGCACTGAAGCTTTCTTT.

The chain uses TRBV19 and TRBJ2-1, with D unresolved. The CDR3 has 17 residues. V was pared by 1 base and J by 0 bases, with 13 bases between. Looked up from germline, CDR1 is LNHDA and CDR2 is SQIVND (reference sequence). The CDR3 DNA reads as TGTGCCAGTAGTATAGGTTACCTTCAGAGCTCCTACAATGAGCAGTTCTTC. Its translation: CASSIGYLQSSYNEQFF.

This rearrangement joins TRBV27 to TRBJ1-5, with D unclear. The CDR3 runs to 14 residues. The V gene lost 2 bases and the J gene lost 2 bases, with 7 bases spanning the gap. Per germline, CDR1 MNHEY and CDR2 SMNVEV (reference sequence). The CDR3 is CASSLGQGNQPQHF. CDR3 sequence (DNA): TGTGCCAGCAGTTTAGGGCAGGGCAATCAGCCCCAGCATTTT.

V is TRBV7-9 and J is TRBJ1-1, with 7 bases identical to TRBD1. The germline V gene has CDR1 SEHNR and CDR2 FQNEAQ (reference sequence). The CDR3 is 12 amino acids. The V gene end was trimmed by 6 bases and the J gene end by 10 bases; junction bases not matched to a gene: 8. In DNA form, the CDR3 reads TGTGCCAGCAGGGGGGAAGGGGGCTTAGCTTTCTTT. Encoded protein: CASRGEGGLAFF.

The chain employs TRBV5-5 and TRBJ2-7; D may be TRBD1 (5 bases). The CDR3 extends over 14 amino acids. V was cut by 1 base and J by 3 bases, with 11 bases left in between. Germline-derived CDR1 and CDR2 are SGHKS and YYEKEE (reference sequence). The CDR3 DNA is TGTGCCAGCAGCTTGTCCCCAGGGCACTACGAGCAGTACGTC. This codes for CASSLSPGHYEQYV.

This clone was seen once. The chain joins TRBV19 to TRBJ1-4; the match to TRBD1 covers 12 bases. The CDR3 is made up of 17 amino acids. Germline V gene sequence: CDR1 LNHDA, CDR2 SQIVND (reference sequence). V was pared by 4 bases and J by 2 bases, with 5 bases of the junction left unmatched. CDR3 in DNA: TGTGCCAGTAGTAGACGGGACAGGGGGCGGACTAATGAAAAACTGTTTTTT. It codes for CASSRRDRGRTNEKLFF.

The chain links TRBV14 to TRBJ1-5; D is undetermined. CDR1 and CDR2 (germline): SGHDN, FVKESK. The CDR3 sequence is 13 residues long. The V gene lost 0 bases and the J gene lost 2 bases, with 2 bases spanning the gap. The CDR3 here is CASSQDGNQPQHF. The CDR3 DNA is TGTGCCAGCAGCCAAGACGGCAATCAGCCCCAGCATTTT.